This TCR beta chain was sequenced during a study of cytomegalovirus exposure and HLA in healthy donors. PCR amplification relied on 60 Vbeta primers (plus 13 Jbeta primers). Libraries were prepared by immunoSEQ multiplex PCR; TCRdb keeps only in-frame clonotypes and omits some of them. Among 210,000 or so clones, 85% to 90% were seen once, and the ten largest hold over 0.95%. The CDR3 runs to 15 residues. The germline V gene encodes CDR1 SGHRS and CDR2 YFSETQ. Trimming shortened V by 4 bases and J by 0 bases, and 10 bases separated the two germline ends. This clone was recorded a few times. V and J are TRBV5-1 and TRBJ1-4; D perhaps matches TRBD1 (6 bases). Material for sequencing was PBMCs. The clonotype originates from a woman aged 18-29 years in good health and CMV-seronegative. The CDR3 region has the DNA TGCGCCAGCAGCCCAGGGGACGCAACTAATGAAAAACTGTTTTTT. Encoded protein: CASSPGDATNEKLFF. The entire variable domain, with the rest obtained from reference TRBV5-1 and TRBJ1-4, is as follows: KAGVTQTPRYLIKTRGQQVTLSCSPISGHRSVSWYQQTPGQGLQFLFEYFSETQRNKGNFPGRFSGRQFSNSRSEMNVSTLELGDSALYLCASSPGDATNEKLFFGSGTQLSVL.